This T cell receptor (beta chain) originates from a study of T cell responses to AZD1222 COVID-19 vaccine (dated by TCRdb to about 2021). Looking at the study overall: AZD1222 recipients with second doses at about 4 weeks or about 12 weeks were pooled, because spike-specific TCR depth and breadth did not differ between schedules. TCR sequencing covered some 250 trial participants: 207 given two doses of AZD1222 and 26 given two doses of MenACWY control vaccine. Enrollment into the trials was organized by age into subgroups of 18-55, 56-69 and 70-plus years, and those subgroups contained approximately 160, 26 and 62 TCR-sequenced participants, respectively.

The CDR3 regions of human TCRbeta chains were subjected to immunosequencing. In the paper's pipeline: Repertoire TCRs were matched against a reference library of SARS-CoV-2-specific TCRs generated with the MIRA antigen-specificity platform. Breadth meant the fraction of unique TCRs that were SARS-CoV-2-associated, whereas depth meant the fraction of total T cells that were SARS-CoV-2-associated. Using the MIRA data, each spike-specific TCR was assigned both to the spike region to which the TCR was reactive and to a CD4 or CD8 class. Log10-transformed breadth and depth values were compared by one-way ANOVA with Sidak's multiple comparisons tests. TCRdb retrieved this table from immuneACCESS and kept in-frame rearrangements only. Not all clones are present; in checked studies, unresolved V genes account for under half, and no reason is known for the remainder. The V and J calls and clone size are taken from that table; D and trimming were inferred from the DNA. The sample table lists about 150,000 clones, around nine tenths of them with a count of one. 1.4% of the sample comes from the top ten.

Reading from cysteine to phenylalanine, the CDR3 counts 15 amino acids. The kept DNA is CDR3 alone, 45 bases in frame from the first base. Trimming takes 4 bases from V and 3 bases from J, and the germline ends sit 13 bases apart. The germline V gene specifies SGHDT as CDR1 and YYEEEE as CDR2. On this clone: What this receptor recognizes is not known. No base qualities exist here, and no much larger clone lies one base off it.

This specimen's time point label, interpreted: baseline before first vaccination. Vaccinee samples came from UK trials COV001 and COV002, including a single-blind randomized controlled phase 2/3 trial of AZD1222 (ChAdOx1 nCoV-19) in healthy adults. For TCRbeta chain sequencing, PBMC samples from trial participants were taken at day 0 and at day 28 after the second dose. Broader findings and caveats from the paper: Spike-specific TCR breadth and depth rose significantly after two AZD1222 doses compared with day 0 and with MenACWY recipients. Nearly half of unique spike-specific TCRs reportedly recognized epitopes outside regions mutated in the B.1.351 and B.1.1.7 variants. In the small 56-69-year group, the increase in depth fell short of significance, most likely because of low power. Most participants were white British and females outnumbered males, and the authors suggested that clonal diversity may have been underestimated. CD4 TCRs associated with the vaccine covered the entire spike protein, and the dominant responses were in regions 160-218 and 743-854. Because no day 14 peak-response samples were available, the repertoires could be characterized only after the peak T cell response. Conclusions about previously exposed vaccinees were limited because only a handful of AZD1222 recipients were SARS-CoV-2 seropositive at baseline.

This chain is built from TRBV5-6 and TRBJ1-4; the D gene is possibly TRBD1, with 6 bases matching. The clonotype comes from an adult in good health. The starting material was peripheral blood, obtained on day 0 of AZD1222 vaccination. The sequenced DNA: TGTGCCAGCAGCCATCAGGGGTGGGCTAATGAAAAACTGTTTTTT. The encoded protein is CASSHQGWANEKLFF.